Reported below is one T cell receptor (beta chain). The antigen remains unidentified. Genomic DNA per cell subset filled all wells of several immunoSEQ plates. Profiled with immunoSEQ multiplex PCR; TCRdb holds only in-frame clones, not every one. The profile covers approximately 1.9 million clones, with roughly 95% appearing a single time and roughly 1.7% taken by the ten largest. V was pared by 5 bases and J by 0 bases, with 6 bases of the junction left unmatched. The CDR3 extends over 16 amino acids. Germline CDR1 and CDR2: MNHEY and SMNVEV (reference sequence). As defined, naive CD8 cells were CD45RO-negative and positively selected for CCR7, with terminally differentiated effector memory CD45RA+ cells excluded. This sample is drawn from a study of shared clonotypes between healthy human individuals. Study-level findings and limits: Sampling covered nothing but blood. Tissue TCR repertoires likely differ from those found in blood. Shared clonotypes across all four donors exceeded non-shared ones in generation probability.

Sequencing input: naive CD8+ T cells from PBMCs. The source is a man in his late teens or twenties in good health. Some clones in this sample may be carry-over from other donors' samples. The rearrangement uses TRBV27 and TRBJ2-1; 8 nucleotides match TRBD1. The CDR3 sequence: CASSQTGVGSYNEQFF. The CDR3 DNA is TGTGCCAGCAGTCAGACAGGGGTTGGCTCCTACAATGAGCAGTTCTTC.